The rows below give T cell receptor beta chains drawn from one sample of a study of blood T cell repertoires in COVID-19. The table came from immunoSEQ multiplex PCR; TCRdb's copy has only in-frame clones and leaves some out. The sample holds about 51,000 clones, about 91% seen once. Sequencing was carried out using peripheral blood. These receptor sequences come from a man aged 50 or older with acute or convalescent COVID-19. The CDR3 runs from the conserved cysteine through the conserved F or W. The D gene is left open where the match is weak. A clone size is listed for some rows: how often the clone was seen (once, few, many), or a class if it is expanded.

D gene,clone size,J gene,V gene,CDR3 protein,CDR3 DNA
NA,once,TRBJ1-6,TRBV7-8,CASSPRPNSPLHF,TGTGCCAGCAGCCCGCGTCCAAATTCACCCCTCCACTTT
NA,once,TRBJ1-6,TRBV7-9,CASSFKGVDNSPLHF,TGTGCCAGCAGCTTCAAGGGAGTAGATAATTCACCCCTCCACTTT
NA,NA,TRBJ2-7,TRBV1,CTSSQAYEQYF,TGCACCAGCAGCCAGGCATACGAGCAGTACTTC
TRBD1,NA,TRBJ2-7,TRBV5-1,CASRDRAGESSYEQYF,TGCGCCAGCAGGGACAGGGCCGGAGAGAGCTCCTACGAGCAGTACTTC
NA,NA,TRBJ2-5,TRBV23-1,CASSCRDRRETQYF,TGCGCCAGCAGTTGCCGAGACAGGAGAGAGACCCAGTACTTC
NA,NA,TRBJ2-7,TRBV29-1,CSVTETGPITYEQYF,TGCAGCGTTACAGAGACAGGTCCGATTACCTACGAGCAGTACTTC
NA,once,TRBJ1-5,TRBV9,CASSVSDGQPQHF,TGTGCCAGCAGCGTGTCAGATGGTCAGCCCCAGCATTTT
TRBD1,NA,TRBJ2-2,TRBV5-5,CASSRQGADTGELFF,TGTGCCAGCAGCCGACAGGGGGCAGATACCGGGGAGCTGTTTTTT
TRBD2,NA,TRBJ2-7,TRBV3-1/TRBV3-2,CASSGLAGGGEQYF,TGCGCCAGCAGCGGTTTAGCGGGGGGGGGCGAGCAGTACTTC
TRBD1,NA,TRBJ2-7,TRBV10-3,CAISEDRVSEQYF,TGTGCCATCAGTGAGGACAGGGTGTCCGAGCAGTACTTC
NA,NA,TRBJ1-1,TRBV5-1,CASSFGGVEAFF,TGCGCCAGCAGCTTTGGGGGGGTTGAAGCTTTCTTT
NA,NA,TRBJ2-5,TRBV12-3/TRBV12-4,CASSLSGLETQYF,TGTGCCAGCAGTTTGTCGGGGTTGGAGACCCAGTACTTC
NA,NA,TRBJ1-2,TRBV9,CASSVTDNYGYTF,TGTGCCAGCAGCGTCACAGATAACTATGGCTACACCTTC
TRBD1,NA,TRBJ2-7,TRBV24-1,CATSGDRGKDAQYF,TGTGCCACCAGTGGGGACAGGGGGAAGGATGCGCAGTACTTC
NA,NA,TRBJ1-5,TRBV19,CASSNRDNNQPQHF,TGTGCCAGTAGTAACCGGGACAACAATCAGCCCCAGCATTTT
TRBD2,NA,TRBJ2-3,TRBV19,CASSRRQGRGLAQDTQYF,TGTGCCAGTAGTCGCAGACAGGGAAGGGGACTAGCTCAAGATACGCAGTATTTT
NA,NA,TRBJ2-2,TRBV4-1,CASKMGQNTGELFF,TGCGCCAGCAAAATGGGACAGAACACCGGGGAGCTGTTTTTT
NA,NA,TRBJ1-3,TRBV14,CASSQDLVVSGNTIYF,TGTGCCAGCAGCCAAGATTTGGTAGTCTCTGGAAACACCATATATTTT
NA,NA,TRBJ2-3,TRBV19,CASSPEGVDTQYF,TGTGCCAGTAGTCCAGAAGGGGTTGATACGCAGTATTTT
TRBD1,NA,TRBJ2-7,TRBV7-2,CASSVDRGQREQYF,TGTGCCAGCAGCGTGGACAGGGGGCAAAGGGAGCAGTACTTC
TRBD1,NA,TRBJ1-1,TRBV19,CASRPGQTIVTEAFF,TGTGCCAGTAGGCCGGGACAGACCATCGTCACTGAAGCTTTCTTT
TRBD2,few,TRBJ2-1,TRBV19,CASSILAGPNEQFF,TGTGCCAGTAGTATCCTAGCGGGGCCAAATGAGCAGTTCTTC
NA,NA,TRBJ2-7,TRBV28,CASSAGTQVYEQYF,TGTGCCAGCAGTGCCGGGACTCAAGTCTACGAGCAGTACTTC
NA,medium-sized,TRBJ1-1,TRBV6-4,CASSATENTEAFF,TGTGCCAGCAGTGCAACAGAGAACACTGAAGCTTTCTTT
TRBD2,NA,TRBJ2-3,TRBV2,CASLPGRVDTQYF,TGTGCCAGCCTGCCTGGGAGGGTGGATACGCAGTATTTT
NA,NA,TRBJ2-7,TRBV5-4,CASSNLGSYEQYF,TGTGCCAGCAGCAATCTAGGATCCTACGAGCAGTACTTC
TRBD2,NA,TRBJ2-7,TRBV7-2,CASSGRTSGVYEQYF,TGTGCCAGCAGCGGGAGGACTAGCGGGGTCTACGAGCAGTACTTC
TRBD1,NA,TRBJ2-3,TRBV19,CASSRDRGSTDTQYF,TGTGCCAGTAGTAGGGACAGGGGTAGCACAGATACGCAGTATTTT
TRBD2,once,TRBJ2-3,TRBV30,CAWSSEAGRDTQYF,TGTGCCTGGAGTTCCGAAGCGGGGAGGGATACGCAGTATTTT
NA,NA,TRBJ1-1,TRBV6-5,CASSYLPTTDTEAFF,TGTGCCAGCAGTTACCTCCCGACGACAGACACTGAAGCTTTCTTT
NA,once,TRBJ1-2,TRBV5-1,CASSLGGAELTNYGYTF,TGCGCCAGCAGCTTGGGGGGAGCTGAACTCACTAACTATGGCTACACCTTC
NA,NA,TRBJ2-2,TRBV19,CASSGTGELFF,TGTGCCAGTTCAGGGACCGGGGAGCTGTTTTTT
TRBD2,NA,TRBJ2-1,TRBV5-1,CASAGGLGDEQFF,TGCGCCAGCGCGGGGGGTCTTGGGGATGAGCAGTTCTTC
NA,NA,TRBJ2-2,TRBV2,CASTKDSLLSTGELFF,TGTGCCAGCACTAAAGACAGCCTACTATCGACCGGGGAGCTGTTTTTT
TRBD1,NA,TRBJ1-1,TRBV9,CASSVRPSPWTGGAGSEAFF,TGTGCCAGCAGCGTAAGACCCTCCCCCTGGACAGGGGGCGCTGGGTCTGAAGCTTTCTTT
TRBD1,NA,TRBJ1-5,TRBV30,CAWSPSDREFNQPQHF,TGTGCCTGGAGTCCCTCGGACAGGGAATTCAATCAGCCCCAGCATTTT
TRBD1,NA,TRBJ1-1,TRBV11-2,CASSWQGVTEAFF,TGTGCCAGCAGCTGGCAGGGGGTTACTGAAGCTTTCTTT
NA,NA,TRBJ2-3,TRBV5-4,CASSQLWGYGSDTQYF,TGTGCCAGCAGCCAGCTCTGGGGCTACGGTAGCGATACGCAGTATTTT
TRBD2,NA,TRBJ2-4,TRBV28,CASSSTGGLAKNIQYF,TGTGCCAGCAGTTCGACGGGGGGGCTAGCCAAAAACATTCAGTACTTC
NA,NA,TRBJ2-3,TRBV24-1,CATSGRASTDTQYF,TGTGCCACCAGTGGCAGGGCCTCCACAGATACGCAGTATTTT
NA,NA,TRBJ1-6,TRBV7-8,CASSVGREDYNSPLHF,TGTGCCAGCAGCGTGGGGCGGGAGGACTATAATTCACCCCTCCACTTT
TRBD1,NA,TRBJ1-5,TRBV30,CAWGPPDRGNQPQHF,TGTGCCTGGGGGCCCCCGGACAGGGGCAATCAGCCCCAGCATTTT
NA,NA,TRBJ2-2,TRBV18,CASSPLAEWSGRKTTGELFF,TGTGCCAGCTCACCCCTGGCCGAATGGAGCGGGCGGAAGACAACCGGGGAGCTGTTTTTT
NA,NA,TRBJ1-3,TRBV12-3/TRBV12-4,CASRYAGNTIYF,TGTGCCAGCAGATATGCGGGAAACACCATATATTTT
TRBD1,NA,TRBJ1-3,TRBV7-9,CASSLAGTGLGTIYF,TGTGCCAGCAGCTTGGCCGGGACAGGACTCGGCACCATATATTTT
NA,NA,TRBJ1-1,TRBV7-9,CASSGQGLKNTEAFF,TGTGCCAGCAGCGGGCAGGGATTAAAGAACACTGAAGCTTTCTTT
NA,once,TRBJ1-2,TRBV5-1,CASSLLENRVGYTF,TGCGCCAGCAGCTTGTTGGAAAACAGGGTTGGCTACACCTTC
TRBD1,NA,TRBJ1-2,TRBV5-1,CASSLQGDEGYTF,TGCGCCAGCAGCCTCCAGGGGGATGAGGGCTACACCTTC
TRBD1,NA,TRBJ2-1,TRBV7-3,CASSSPGQGEDEQFF,TGTGCCAGCAGCTCTCCGGGACAGGGCGAGGATGAGCAGTTCTTC
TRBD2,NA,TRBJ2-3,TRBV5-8,CASSSRGGRLRVDTQYF,TGTGCCAGCAGCTCCCGGGGGGGCCGTCTTCGGGTTGATACGCAGTATTTT
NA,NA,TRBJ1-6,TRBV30,CAWTGVNSPLHF,TGTGCCTGGACAGGGGTTAATTCACCCCTCCACTTT
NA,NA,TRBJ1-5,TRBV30,CAWSSGLPNQPQHF,TGTGCCTGGAGTTCGGGACTGCCAAATCAGCCCCAGCATTTT